This T cell receptor beta chain was observed in a study of human T cells and chemical hapten exposure. TCRdb fed the RACE reads into MiXCR, producing one record per CDR3 protein. This table has some 170,000 distinct CDR3 sequences, 20% to 25% appearing once. V lost 0 bases and J lost 4, with 15 bases in between. This CDR3 is 16 amino acids long. CDR1 is SGHRS, CDR2 YFSETQ, per germline. Time point defined: patch test 1, 2 weeks after DPC sensitization. Treatment denoted: therapeutic diphenylcyclopropenone sensitization with weekly scalp DPC. This TCR came from a woman in her forties or fifties with alopecia areata. Some clones in this sample may be carry-over from other donors' samples. Sample: whole blood, taken in connection with sensitization to the hapten diphenylcyclopropenone (DPC). This rearrangement joins TRBV5-1 to TRBJ2-3, with D possibly matching TRBD1 (5 bases). CDR3 in amino acids: CASSLVVQEGADTQYF. The CDR3 region has the DNA TGCGCCAGCAGCTTGGTAGTTCAGGAAGGGGCAGATACGCAGTATTTT.